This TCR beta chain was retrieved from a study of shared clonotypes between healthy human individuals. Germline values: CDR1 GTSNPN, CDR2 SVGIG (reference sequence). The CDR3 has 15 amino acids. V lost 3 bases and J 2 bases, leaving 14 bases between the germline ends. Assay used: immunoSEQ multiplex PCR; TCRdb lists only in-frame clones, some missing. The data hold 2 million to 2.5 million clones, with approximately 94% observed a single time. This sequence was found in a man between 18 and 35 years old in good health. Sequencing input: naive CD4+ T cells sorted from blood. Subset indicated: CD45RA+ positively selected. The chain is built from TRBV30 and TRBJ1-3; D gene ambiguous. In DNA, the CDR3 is TGTGCCTGGAGCAGGACCGGACTAACTGGAAACACCATATATTTT. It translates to CAWSRTGLTGNTIYF.